This paragraph reports one TCR beta chain. Its specificity is not known. These data are taken from a study of a mutant IDH1 vaccine in newly diagnosed glioma. As for the study in general: Patients began vaccination 4-6 weeks after radiotherapy alone, or with temozolomide cycles. Patients under treatment included approximately 60% males and about 38% females and had a mean age of approximately 43 years.

Time point indicated: week 11, during vaccination. Each dose delivered 300 ug of mutant IDH1 20-mer peptide subcutaneously with imiquimod. The data were produced by immunoSEQ multiplex PCR, yet TCRdb's version contains in-frame clones alone and is incomplete. The top ten clones hold 11% of a sample with around 26,000 clones, 55% to 75% of them seen once. The germline V gene has CDR1 LGHNA and CDR2 YSLEER. Trimming cost V 0 bases and J 0 bases, with 18 bases left between them. The CDR3 contains 19 residues. This sequence was found in a man younger than 35 with glioma. Some clones in this sample may be carry-over from other donors' samples. The sample in question was peripheral blood mononuclear cells (PBMCs), obtained from a glioma patient whose treatment included an IDH1 peptide vaccine. The rearrangement joins TRBV4-3 to TRBJ1-3, with D maybe TRBD1 (5 bases). This CDR3 is CASSQDGTGGFFSGNTIYF. DNA for the CDR3: TGCGCCAGCAGCCAAGATGGAACGGGGGGTTTCTTCTCTGGAAACACCATATATTTT.